A single sample gave rise to the 18 T cell receptor beta chains below, sequenced in a study of cytomegalovirus exposure and HLA in healthy donors (dated by TCRdb to about 2017). Library method: the immunoSEQ multiplex PCR assay. A mixture of 60 forward primers for TCR Vbeta segments and 13 reverse primers for TCR Jbeta segments was used in the multiplex PCR. Not all clones reach the TCRdb copy of this immuneACCESS table, which keeps in-frame sequences only. Checked studies attribute under half of the gap to unresolved V genes and leave the rest unexplained. This sample has approximately 150,000 clones in its table, and 60% to 80% of those were observed once. The leading ten clones occupy around 3.4% of the sample. Sequencing used PBMCs. The receptor source for this set is a man aged 35-49 years in good health and CMV-seronegative.

The rearrangement uses TRBV7-9 and TRBJ2-3, with 8 bases fitting TRBD2. Trimming removed 5 bases from V and 1 base from J; junction bases left unmatched: 14. Germline CDR1 is SEHNR and CDR2 is FQNEAQ (reference sequence). The CDR3 has 18 amino acids. In DNA form, the CDR3 reads TGTGCCAGCAGCCCTTTTCGTACAGCGGGGGCCCGCACAGATACGCAGTATTTT. It specifies CASSPFRTAGARTDTQYF.

The chain is built from TRBV7-3 and TRBJ1-5; D may be TRBD1 (5 bases). Germline loops: CDR1 SGHTA, CDR2 FQGTGA. V dropped 4 bases and J dropped 5 bases, with 18 bases sitting between them. The CDR3 extends over 16 amino acids. The CDR3 loop is CASSCTGIEGDQPQHF. CDR3 nucleotides: TGTGCCAGCAGCTGTACGGGTATCGAAGGGGATCAGCCCCAGCATTTT.

This chain uses TRBV7-9 with TRBJ1-2, with TRBD1 matching 7 bases. The CDR3 contains 14 residues. CDR1 SEHNR and CDR2 FQNEAQ come from the germline V gene (reference sequence). J gave up 7 bases and V 5 bases, and 10 bases lay outside the gene matches. The DNA for the CDR3 is TGTGCCAGCAGCGAGGGGACAGTATTAGGTGGCTACACCTTC. Its translation is CASSEGTVLGGYTF.

The V gene is TRBV9, the J gene TRBJ1-1, with 7 bases lining up with TRBD1. Unmatched junction bases numbered 2, after V lost 2 bases and J lost 1 base. CDR1 and CDR2 from the germline V gene are SGDLS and YYNGEE. This CDR3 has 14 residues. The CDR3 sequence: CASSVTGQNTEAFF. For the CDR3, the DNA is TGTGCCAGCAGCGTGACAGGGCAGAACACTGAAGCTTTCTTT.

The chain is built from TRBV5-5 and TRBJ2-1, with TRBD2 identical over 7 bases. The CDR3 spans 15 residues. The germline V gene encodes CDR1 SGHKS and CDR2 YYEKEE (reference sequence). With 0 bases clipped from V and 6 bases from J, the junction kept 6 bases outside the gene matches. The CDR3: CASSLEGLVFNEQFF. The CDR3 nucleotides are TGTGCCAGCAGCTTGGAAGGACTAGTCTTCAATGAGCAGTTCTTC.

The gene calls are TRBV7-2 and TRBJ2-7, with 7 bases fitting TRBD1. V trimming: 6 bases; J trimming: 3 bases; junction bases outside the gene matches: 5. The length of the CDR3 is 13 residues. Germline V gene data show CDR1 as SGHTA and CDR2 as FQGNSA. CDR3 sequence: CASSWGQIYEQYF. In nucleotides, the CDR3 is TGTGCCAGCAGTTGGGGACAGATCTACGAGCAGTACTTC.

The CDR3 DNA sequence: TGTGCCAGCAGCCCCGACAGGGTGCGGGAGACCCAGTACTTC. The encoded protein is CASSPDRVRETQYF. The chain carries TRBV5-4 and TRBJ2-5; TRBD1 agrees at 7 bases. Trimming at V came to 4 bases and at J to 5 bases, leaving 8 bases not matched to a gene. Germline assignment: CDR1 SGHNT and CDR2 YYREEE (reference sequence). The CDR3 covers 14 residues.

V is TRBV7-8 and J is TRBJ2-7; a possible D gene is TRBD1 (6 bases). Trimming removed 5 bases from V and 3 bases from J, with 17 bases in between. Germline V CDR1 and CDR2: SGHVS, FQNEAQ. The CDR3 has 15 residues. The DNA of the CDR3 is TGTGCCAGCAGCCAAAAAACAGGGTATGACTACGAGCAGTACTTC. Its protein product is CASSQKTGYDYEQYF.

V usage is TRBV4-3 and J usage is TRBJ1-2, with a tentative D call TRBD1 (6 bases). This CDR3 has 15 amino acids. Germline assignment: CDR1 LGHNA and CDR2 YSLEER. The V end was cut by 0 bases, the J end by 4 bases, with 12 bases between. The CDR3: CASSQDGGAPYGYTF. In DNA form, the CDR3 reads TGCGCCAGCAGCCAAGATGGGGGGGCTCCCTATGGCTACACCTTC.

The CDR3 spells CSVEWGQDTQYF. CDR3 coding DNA: TGCAGCGTTGAATGGGGCCAAGATACGCAGTATTTT. The V gene is TRBV29-1, the J gene TRBJ2-3; TRBD1 might be the D (5 bases). CDR1 is SQVTM and CDR2 is ANQGSEA in the germline V gene. The CDR3 has 12 residues. V lost 2 bases, J lost 5 bases, and 8 bases lay in between.

The table lists this clone with a few counts. The chain couples TRBV6-5 to TRBJ2-7; TRBD2 matches 7 bases. J lost 5 bases, V lost 4 bases, and 8 bases had no gene match. The CDR3 has 14 amino acids. The germline CDR1 and CDR2 sequences are MNHEY and SVGAGI. The CDR3: CASSLFPGRDEQYF. As DNA, the CDR3 is TGTGCCAGCAGTTTATTCCCTGGGAGGGACGAGCAGTACTTC.

This chain links TRBV7-2 with TRBJ1-3; no reliable D call. Germline values: CDR1 SGHTA, CDR2 FQGNSA. The CDR3 has 16 residues. Trimming stripped 1 base from V and 5 bases from J, with 15 bases between. The CDR3 DNA is TGTGCCAGCAGCTTAGGAGGACTGTCCTTTCGAAACACCATATATTTT. This translates into CASSLGGLSFRNTIYF.

Turning to this clone: One junction end does not reproduce the germline sequence, and a read error may be involved. The chain recombines TRBV7-2 with TRBJ1-2, with D possibly being TRBD1 (5 bases). CDR3 length: 16 amino acids. Per the germline V gene, CDR1 is SGHTA and CDR2 is FQGNSA. The CDR3 DNA is TGTGCCAGCAGTTTAGGTGGCGGGGCGGTTAACTATGGCTACACCTTC. It specifies CASSLGGGAVNYGYTF.

The chain employs TRBV5-1 and TRBJ2-1; D is uncertain. The CDR3 extends over 14 amino acids. V was cut by 0 bases and J by 3 bases, with 7 bases left in between. Germline V gene data show CDR1 as SGHRS and CDR2 as YFSETQ. The CDR3 loop reads CASSLADNYNEQFF. CDR3 nucleotides: TGCGCCAGCAGCTTGGCAGACAACTACAATGAGCAGTTCTTC.

The V call is TRBV4-1, the J call TRBJ2-3; 11 bases fit TRBD1. Germline V gene sequence: CDR1 MGHRA, CDR2 YSYEKL. The trim removed 4 bases at V and 3 bases at J, leaving 3 bases unmatched. CDR3 length: 15 amino acids. CDR3 in amino acids: CASSRTGGGTDTQYF. CDR3 DNA sequence: TGCGCCAGCAGCCGGACAGGGGGCGGGACAGATACGCAGTATTTT.

This clone was counted once. This sequence joins TRBV19 and TRBJ1-1; D might be TRBD1 (5 bases). Trimming shortened V by 5 bases and J by 1 base, and 20 bases separated the two germline ends. Germline V gives CDR1 LNHDA, CDR2 SQIVND (reference sequence). The CDR3 consists of 17 residues. The CDR3 is CASSRPGQGRPNTEAFF. The CDR3 DNA reads as TGTGCCAGTAGTCGGCCTGGACAAGGAAGACCGAACACTGAAGCTTTCTTT.

J is TRBJ2-1 and V is TRBV2; no definite D call. This CDR3 comprises 15 residues. Per the germline V gene, CDR1 is SNHLY and CDR2 is FYNNEI. Trimming stripped 7 bases from V and 0 bases from J, with 13 bases between. The CDR3 DNA reads as TGTGCCAGCAAAATAGACAAGAGCTCCTACAATGAGCAGTTCTTC. Its translation is CASKIDKSSYNEQFF.

The chain carries TRBV7-3 and TRBJ1-2, with D hard to call. CDR3 length: 12 residues. Germline-derived CDR1 and CDR2 are SGHTA and FQGTGA. The V end lost 5 bases, the J end lost 8 bases, and 12 bases lay between the germline ends. Here the CDR3 DNA reads TGTGCCAGCAGCCCCCCCGAGGGAGGCTACACCTTC. This codes for CASSPPEGGYTF.